The clone carrying this T cell receptor (beta chain) occurred once. Its antigen remains unidentified. This same CDR3 is encoded by further DNA sequences in the sample. Indicated time point: week 5, during vaccination. Each dose delivered 300 ug of mutant IDH1 20-mer peptide subcutaneously with imiquimod. Donors had new IDH1-mutant astrocytomas of WHO grade 3 or 4 (ATRX-lost). Looked up from germline, CDR1 is LNHDA and CDR2 is SQIVND (reference sequence). This CDR3 comprises 14 residues. V trimming: 5 bases; J trimming: 1 base; junction bases outside the gene matches: 1. These data come from a study of a mutant IDH1 vaccine in newly diagnosed glioma. Study at large: Vaccination began 4-6 weeks post radiotherapy alone, or with temozolomide cycles. Findings of the study overall: Changes in top peripheral clonotypes did not appear linked to pseudoprogression.

The repertoire was sequenced with immunoSEQ multiplex PCR; TCRdb's copy has only in-frame clones and lacks some. The sample lists some 55,000 clones; 85% to 90% were seen once. The chain carries TRBV19 and TRBJ1-1; TRBD1 matches 10 bases. The clonotype comes from a woman aged 40 to 50 with glioma. This specimen was PBMCs, taken from a glioma patient whose treatment included an IDH1 peptide vaccine. The CDR3 region is CASSRQGANTEAFF. The CDR3 DNA reads as TGTGCCAGTAGTCGACAGGGGGCGAACACTGAAGCTTTCTTT.